The 14 T cell receptor beta chains below come from one sample, sequenced in a study of blood T cell repertoires in COVID-19. This table comes from immunoSEQ multiplex PCR, and its TCRdb copy is limited to in-frame clones, with some not included. Here the sample spans some 150,000 clones, roughly 84% being singletons. Sample: peripheral blood. These receptors came from a man between 60 and 70 years old with COVID-19, enrolled during active disease.

This clone appeared a few times. The gene calls are TRBV25-1 and TRBJ1-2; 7 bases agree with TRBD1. CDR1 is MGHDK, CDR2 SYGVNS, per germline. The J segment lost 5 bases and the V segment lost 2 bases, leaving 2 bases of the junction unmatched. This CDR3 has 13 residues. The CDR3 region has the DNA TGTGCCAGCAGTGAAGGACAGGAATATGGCTACACCTTC. It specifies CASSEGQEYGYTF.

This chain joins TRBV6-1 and TRBJ1-5, with 7 bases that match TRBD1. The ends lost 2 bases at V and 5 bases at J; junction bases unmatched: 3. The CDR3 contains 14 residues. Per the germline V gene, CDR1 is MNHNS and CDR2 is SASEGT. The CDR3 here is CASSERQGDQPQHF. DNA for the CDR3: TGTGCCAGCAGTGAAAGACAGGGAGATCAGCCCCAGCATTTT.

The chain recombines TRBV5-4 with TRBJ2-5; TRBD1 matches at 9 bases. The CDR3 is made up of 16 amino acids. V lost 0 bases to trimming and J lost 3 bases; unmatched junction nucleotides: 6. Germline V CDR1 and CDR2: SGHNT, YYREEE (reference sequence). The CDR3 sequence: CASSLARGQGKETQYF. In DNA form, the CDR3 reads TGTGCCAGCAGCTTGGCGAGGGGACAGGGTAAAGAGACCCAGTACTTC.

This CDR3 reads CASSLAGGDSPLHF. The CDR3 DNA sequence: TGTGCCAGCAGCTTGGCAGGGGGCGATTCACCCCTCCACTTT. This chain joins TRBV5-4 and TRBJ1-6; 8 bases align to TRBD1. There are 14 residues in the CDR3. V shed 0 bases, J shed 8 bases, and the junction held 1 base outside the gene matches. The germline V gene has CDR1 SGHNT and CDR2 YYREEE (reference sequence).

The J gene is TRBJ1-1, the V gene TRBV4-2; 7 bases are a match to TRBD1. CDR1 and CDR2 (germline): LGHNA, YNFKEQ. V dropped 1 base and J dropped 4; count of bases not matched to a gene: 6. CDR3 length equals 15 residues. In DNA, the CDR3 is TGTGCCAGCAGCCAAGGCCCAGGGGGAGGCACTGAAGCTTTCTTT. This codes for CASSQGPGGGTEAFF.

The sample holds a few counts of this clone. This rearrangement joins TRBV29-1 to TRBJ1-2, with D tentatively TRBD1 (5 bases). The CDR3 contains 15 residues. Trimming removed 1 base at V and 2 bases at J, with 14 bases between. Per the germline V gene, CDR1 is SQVTM and CDR2 is ANQGSEA. The chain's CDR3 is CSVEGTGRGNYGYTF. The CDR3 coding sequence is TGCAGCGTTGAAGGGACGGGACGGGGGAACTATGGCTACACCTTC. The full variable domain, rest sourced from reference TRBV29-1 and TRBJ1-2, is SAVISQKPSRDICQRGTSLTIQCQVDSQVTMMFWYRQQPGQSLTLIATANQGSEATYESGFVIDKFPISRPNLTFSTLTVSNMSPEDSSIYLCSVEGTGRGNYGYTFGSGTRLTVV.

The rearrangement joins TRBV5-1 to TRBJ2-4; 8 bases agree with TRBD1. J lost 3 bases, V lost 6 bases, and 8 bases had no gene match. The CDR3 length is 15 residues. Germline-derived CDR1 and CDR2 are SGHRS and YFSETQ. The CDR3 bases are TGCGCCAGCAAGACTGAAACAGGGGGCAAAAACATTCAGTACTTC. Translation gives CASKTETGGKNIQYF. Based on the CDR3 plus reference TRBV5-1 and TRBJ2-4, the full variable domain is KAGVTQTPRYLIKTRGQQVTLSCSPISGHRSVSWYQQTPGQGLQFLFEYFSETQRNKGNFPGRFSGRQFSNSRSEMNVSTLELGDSALYLCASKTETGGKNIQYFGAGTRLSVL.

This chain uses TRBV11-3 with TRBJ1-6, with unresolved D. The CDR3 length is 14 residues. CDR1 is SGHNT, CDR2 YENEEA, per germline. Trimming took off 6 bases at V and 11 bases at J, with 17 bases between the two ends. The CDR3 nucleotides are TGTGCCAGCAGTCGGGCCGGGGTTGCGGCACCCCTCCACTTT. Amino acids: CASSRAGVAAPLHF.

This chain joins TRBV12-3 or TRBV12-4 and TRBJ2-5; D gene unclear. The CDR3 runs 11 residues. V shed 8 bases and J shed 6 bases, with 10 bases lying between them. CDR3 coding DNA: TGTGCCAGCTCGGCAGGTCAGACCCAGTACTTC. Translation: CASSAGQTQYF.

This sequence joins TRBV11-2 and TRBJ1-1; D is unresolved. The ends were cut back, 5 bases at V and 0 bases at J, with 13 bases in the middle. Germline lookup yields CDR1 SGHAT and CDR2 FQNNGV. The CDR3 length is 15 residues. CDR3 sequence reads: CASSPPNAMNTEAFF. The CDR3 region has the DNA TGTGCCAGCAGCCCCCCAAATGCGATGAACACTGAAGCTTTCTTT.

This sequence joins TRBV5-4 and TRBJ2-2; 11 positions match TRBD2. The germline V gene has CDR1 SGHNT and CDR2 YYREEE (reference sequence). The CDR3 has 16 residues. V was pared by 5 bases and J by 4 bases, with 7 bases of the junction left unmatched. The DNA of the CDR3 is TGTGCCAGCAGAATCGGGACTAGCGGCCTCACCGGGGAGCTGTTTTTT. Protein sequence: CASRIGTSGLTGELFF.

The V call is TRBV7-9, the J call TRBJ1-1; D unclear. The CDR3 runs to 13 residues. V lost 5 bases and J 4 bases, leaving 11 bases between the germline ends. The germline gives CDR1 SEHNR, CDR2 FQNEAQ (reference sequence). The CDR3 sequence: CASSRLWPTEAFF. Here the CDR3 DNA reads TGTGCCAGCAGCCGACTCTGGCCCACTGAAGCTTTCTTT.

This chain links TRBV5-4 with TRBJ2-2; the match to TRBD1 covers 8 bases. This CDR3 contains 16 residues. Germline V gene lookup returns CDR1 SGHNT and CDR2 YYREEE (reference sequence). Losses at the gene ends were 2 bases for V and 5 bases for J; bases not matched to a gene: 8. The CDR3 reads CASSFLRTGQTGELFF. CDR3 bases: TGTGCCAGCAGCTTTTTACGGACAGGGCAAACCGGGGAGCTGTTTTTT.

The CDR3 spells CASSRIQGAANTGELFF. For the CDR3, the DNA is TGTGCCAGCAGCAGAATACAGGGGGCAGCGAACACCGGGGAGCTGTTTTTT. V usage is TRBV21-1 and J usage is TRBJ2-2; the table's D gene call, TRBD1, was not cross checked with the DNA. TRBV21-1 is an annotated pseudogene. The CDR3 runs 17 residues.